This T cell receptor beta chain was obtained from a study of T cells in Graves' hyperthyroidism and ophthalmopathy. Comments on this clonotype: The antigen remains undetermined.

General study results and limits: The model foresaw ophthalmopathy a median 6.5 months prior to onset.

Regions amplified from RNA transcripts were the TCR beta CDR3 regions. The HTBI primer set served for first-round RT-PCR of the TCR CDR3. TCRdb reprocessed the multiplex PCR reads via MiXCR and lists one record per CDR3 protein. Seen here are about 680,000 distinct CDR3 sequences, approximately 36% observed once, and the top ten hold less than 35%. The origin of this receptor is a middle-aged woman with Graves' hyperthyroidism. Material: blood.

The CDR3 DNA is TGTGCCAGCAGCCACACCGGGACAGGGGATGGAGATACGCAGTACTTC. Translation: CASSHTGTGDGDTQYF. The chain employs TRBV7-9 and TRBJ2-5; 10 bases are shared with TRBD1. Germline V CDR1 and CDR2: SEHNR, FQNEAQ (reference sequence). With V trimmed by 5 bases and J by 11 bases, 17 bases remained unmatched. The CDR3 runs to 16 residues.